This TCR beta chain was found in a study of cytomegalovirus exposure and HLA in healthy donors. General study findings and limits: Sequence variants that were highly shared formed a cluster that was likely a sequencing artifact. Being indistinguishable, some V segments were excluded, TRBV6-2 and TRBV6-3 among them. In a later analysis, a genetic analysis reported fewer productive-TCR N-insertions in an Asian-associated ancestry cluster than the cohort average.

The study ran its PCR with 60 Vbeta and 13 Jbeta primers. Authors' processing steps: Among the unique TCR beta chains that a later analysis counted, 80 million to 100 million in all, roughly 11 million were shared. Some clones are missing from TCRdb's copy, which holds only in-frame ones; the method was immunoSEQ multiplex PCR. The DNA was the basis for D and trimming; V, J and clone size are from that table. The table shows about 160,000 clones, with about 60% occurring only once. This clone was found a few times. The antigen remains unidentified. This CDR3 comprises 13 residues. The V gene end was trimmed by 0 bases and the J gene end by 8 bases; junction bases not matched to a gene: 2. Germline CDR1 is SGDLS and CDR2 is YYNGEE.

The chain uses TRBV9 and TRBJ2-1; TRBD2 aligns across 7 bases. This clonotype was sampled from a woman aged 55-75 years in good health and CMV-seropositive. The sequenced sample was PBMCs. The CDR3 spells CASSVGGGDEQFF. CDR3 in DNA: TGTGCCAGCAGCGTAGGTGGGGGGGATGAGCAGTTCTTC.